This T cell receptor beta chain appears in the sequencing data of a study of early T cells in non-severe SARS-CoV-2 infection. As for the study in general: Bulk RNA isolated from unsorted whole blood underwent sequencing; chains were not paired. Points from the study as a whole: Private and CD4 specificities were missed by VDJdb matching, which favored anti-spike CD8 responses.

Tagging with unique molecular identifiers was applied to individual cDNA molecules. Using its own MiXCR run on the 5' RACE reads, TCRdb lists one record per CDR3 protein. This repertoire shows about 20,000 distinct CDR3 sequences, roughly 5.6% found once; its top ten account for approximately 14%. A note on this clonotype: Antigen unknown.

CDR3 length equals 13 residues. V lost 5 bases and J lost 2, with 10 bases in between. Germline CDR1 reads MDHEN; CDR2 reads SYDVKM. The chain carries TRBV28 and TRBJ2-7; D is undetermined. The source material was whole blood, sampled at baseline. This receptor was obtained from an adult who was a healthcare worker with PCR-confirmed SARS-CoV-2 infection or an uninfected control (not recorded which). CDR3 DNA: TGTGCCAGCAGTCTCATCGGAGCCTACGAGCAGTACTTC. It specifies CASSLIGAYEQYF. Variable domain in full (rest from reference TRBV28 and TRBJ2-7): DVKVTQSSRYLVKRTGEKVFLECVQDMDHENMFWYRQDPGLGLRLIYFSYDVKMKEKGDIPEGYSVSREKKERFSLILESASTNQTSMYLCASSLIGAYEQYFGPGTRLTVT.